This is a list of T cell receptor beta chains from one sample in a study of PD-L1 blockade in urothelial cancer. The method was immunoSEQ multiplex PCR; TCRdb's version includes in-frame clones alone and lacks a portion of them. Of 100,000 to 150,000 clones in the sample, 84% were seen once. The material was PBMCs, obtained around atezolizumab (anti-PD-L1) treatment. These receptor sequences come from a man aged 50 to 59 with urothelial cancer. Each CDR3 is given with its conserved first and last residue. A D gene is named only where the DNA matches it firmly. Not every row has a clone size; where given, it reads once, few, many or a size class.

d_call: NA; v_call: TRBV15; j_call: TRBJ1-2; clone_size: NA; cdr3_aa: CATSSAAGNYGYTF; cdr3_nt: TGTGCCACCAGCAGCGCGGCAGGGAACTATGGCTACACCTTC
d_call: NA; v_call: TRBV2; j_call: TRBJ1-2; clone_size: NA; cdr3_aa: CASHSDRRYYGYTF; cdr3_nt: TGTGCCAGCCACTCAGACAGACGTTACTATGGCTACACCTTC
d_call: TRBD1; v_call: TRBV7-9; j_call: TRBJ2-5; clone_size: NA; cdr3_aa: CASSTGQGVGGQETQYF; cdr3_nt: TGTGCCAGCAGCACAGGACAGGGGGTCGGCGGGCAAGAGACCCAGTACTTC
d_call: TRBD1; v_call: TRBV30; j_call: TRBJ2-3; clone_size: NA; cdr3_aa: CAWSVPDRGPLTDTQYF; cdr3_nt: TGTGCCTGGAGTGTACCGGACAGGGGTCCTCTCACAGATACGCAGTATTTT
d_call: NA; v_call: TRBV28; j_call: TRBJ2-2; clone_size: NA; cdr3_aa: CASSLSTGELFF; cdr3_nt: TGTGCCAGCAGTTTGAGCACCGGGGAGCTGTTTTTT
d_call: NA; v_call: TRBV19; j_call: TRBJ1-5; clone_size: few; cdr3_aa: CASISIRGWDQPQHF; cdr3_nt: TGTGCCAGTATAAGTATTAGGGGCTGGGATCAGCCCCAGCATTTT
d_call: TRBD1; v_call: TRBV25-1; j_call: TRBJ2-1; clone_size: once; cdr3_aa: CASSNRQGARYNEQFF; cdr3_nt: TGTGCCAGCAGCAATCGACAGGGGGCGAGATACAATGAGCAGTTCTTC
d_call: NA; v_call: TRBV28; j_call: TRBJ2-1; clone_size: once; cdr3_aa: CASNGGTSYNEQFF; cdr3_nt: TGTGCCAGCAACGGCGGGACCAGCTACAATGAGCAGTTCTTC
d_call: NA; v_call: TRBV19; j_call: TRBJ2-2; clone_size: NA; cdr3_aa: CASSIKPQGNTGELFF; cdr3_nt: TGTGCCAGTAGTATAAAGCCACAGGGGAACACCGGGGAGCTGTTTTTT
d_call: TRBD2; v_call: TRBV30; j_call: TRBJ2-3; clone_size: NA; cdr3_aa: CAWSVPSGIRAQYF; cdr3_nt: TGTGCCTGGAGTGTGCCTAGCGGGATTCGCGCGCAGTATTTT
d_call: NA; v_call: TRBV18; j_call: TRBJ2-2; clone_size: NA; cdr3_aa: CASSPQKSSGELFF; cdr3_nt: TGTGCCAGCTCACCGCAGAAATCGTCCGGGGAGCTGTTTTTT
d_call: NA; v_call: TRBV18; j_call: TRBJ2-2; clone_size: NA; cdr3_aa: CASSPRPGTGELFF; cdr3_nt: TGTGCCAGCTCACCAAGACCGGGCACCGGGGAGCTGTTTTTT
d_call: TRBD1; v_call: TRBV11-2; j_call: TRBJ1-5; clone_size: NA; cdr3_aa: CASSLGGPGTGINQPQHF; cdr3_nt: TGTGCCAGCAGCTTAGGGGGTCCCGGGACAGGTATTAATCAGCCCCAGCATTTT
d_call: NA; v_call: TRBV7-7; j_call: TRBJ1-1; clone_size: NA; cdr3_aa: CASSFRRDSEAFF; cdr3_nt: TGTGCTAGCAGCTTTCGACGGGACTCTGAAGCTTTCTTT
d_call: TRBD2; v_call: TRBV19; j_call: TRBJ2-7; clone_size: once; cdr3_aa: CASTLGGADEQYF; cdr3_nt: TGTGCCAGTACCCTCGGGGGGGCTGACGAGCAGTACTTC
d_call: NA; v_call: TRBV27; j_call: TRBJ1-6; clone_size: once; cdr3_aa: CASGRRTGPPGSPLHF; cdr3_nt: TGTGCCAGCGGCCGACGAACAGGGCCCCCCGGTTCACCCCTCCACTTT
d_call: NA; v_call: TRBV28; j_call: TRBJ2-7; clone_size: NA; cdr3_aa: CASSLRWQGNEQYF; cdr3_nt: TGTGCCAGCAGTTTACGGTGGCAGGGCAACGAGCAGTACTTC
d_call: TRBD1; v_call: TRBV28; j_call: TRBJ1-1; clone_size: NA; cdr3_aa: CASSGQANTEAFF; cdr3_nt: TGTGCCAGCAGTGGACAGGCGAACACTGAAGCTTTCTTT
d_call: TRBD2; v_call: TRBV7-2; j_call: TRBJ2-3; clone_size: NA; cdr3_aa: CASSPYAAGGPDTQYF; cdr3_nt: TGTGCCAGCAGCCCCTATGCGGCGGGAGGCCCAGATACGCAGTATTTT
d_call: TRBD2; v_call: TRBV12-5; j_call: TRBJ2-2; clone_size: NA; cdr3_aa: CASGPLTSAGELFF; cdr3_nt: TGTGCTAGTGGCCCTCTAACTAGCGCCGGGGAGCTGTTTTTT